This TCR beta chain comes out of a study of cytomegalovirus exposure and HLA in healthy donors. Study as a whole: The approximately 710 first-cohort repertoires and the 100 to 150 validation repertoires shared the same platform, a later analysis reported.

Study observations and caveats: Listed as cytomegalovirus-associated were 170 or so TCR beta chains. For cytomegalovirus status, the classifier reportedly gave diagnoses with high specificity and sensitivity.

Germline V gene lookup returns CDR1 SEHNR and CDR2 FQNEAQ (reference sequence). Deletions cut 4 bases from V and 1 base from J, with 10 bases between. This CDR3 spans 14 amino acids. Comment on this clone: Its antigen is unidentified.

The table came from immunoSEQ multiplex PCR; TCRdb's copy has only in-frame clones and leaves some out. The repertoire holds under 75,000 clones, with 80% to 95% as singletons. V usage is TRBV7-9 and J usage is TRBJ1-1; the D is unclear. The TCR originated in a man younger than 35 in good health and CMV-seropositive. The sequenced sample consisted of PBMCs. The CDR3 loop is CASSSQTWNTEAFF. DNA for the CDR3: TGTGCCAGCAGCTCCCAGACTTGGAACACTGAAGCTTTCTTT.